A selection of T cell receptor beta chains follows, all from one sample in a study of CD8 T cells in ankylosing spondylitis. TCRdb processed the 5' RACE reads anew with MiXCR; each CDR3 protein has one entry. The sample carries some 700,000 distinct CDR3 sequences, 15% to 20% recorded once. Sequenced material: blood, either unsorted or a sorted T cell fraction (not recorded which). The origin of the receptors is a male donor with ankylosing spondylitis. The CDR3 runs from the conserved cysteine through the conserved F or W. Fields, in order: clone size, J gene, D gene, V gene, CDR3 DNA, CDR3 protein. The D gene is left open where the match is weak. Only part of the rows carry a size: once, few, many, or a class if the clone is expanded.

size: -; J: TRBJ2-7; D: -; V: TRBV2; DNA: TGTGCCAGCAGTGAAAGCGAGCAGTACTTC; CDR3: CASSESEQYF
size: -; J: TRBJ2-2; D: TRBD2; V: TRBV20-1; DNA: TGCAGTGCTAGGGGACTAGCGGACTCCCTGGGGGAGCTGTTTTTT; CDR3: CSARGLADSLGELFF
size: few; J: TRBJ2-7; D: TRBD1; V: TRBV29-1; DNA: TGCAGCGCTCCCGGGACAGGACCCTACGAGCAGTACTTC; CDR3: CSAPGTGPYEQYF
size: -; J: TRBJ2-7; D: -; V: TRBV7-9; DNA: TGTGCCAGCAGCTTAGGGTTCGGCGGCAGCTCCTACGAGCAGTACTTC; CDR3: CASSLGFGGSSYEQYF
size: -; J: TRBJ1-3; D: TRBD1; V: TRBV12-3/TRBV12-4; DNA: TGTGCCAGCAGGGAGACAGGGGGCTGGTCAGGAAACACCATATATTTT; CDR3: CASRETGGWSGNTIYF
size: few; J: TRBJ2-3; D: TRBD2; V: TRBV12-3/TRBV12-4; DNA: TGTGCCAGCAGTCTAACTAGCGGGGGGGCTCCAGATACGCAGTATTTT; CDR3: CASSLTSGGAPDTQYF
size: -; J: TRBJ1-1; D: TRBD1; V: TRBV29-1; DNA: TGCAGCGTTGAAGAGCAGGGACAGGGGGCTACTGAAGCTTTCTTT; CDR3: CSVEEQGQGATEAFF
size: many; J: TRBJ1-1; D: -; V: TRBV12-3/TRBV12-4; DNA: TGTGCCAGCAGTTTCGAGGGCGGGAACACTGAAGCTTTCTTT; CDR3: CASSFEGGNTEAFF
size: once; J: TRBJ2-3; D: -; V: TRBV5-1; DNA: TGCGCCAGCACAGGGGTGGAGACGCAGTATTTT; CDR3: CASTGVETQYF
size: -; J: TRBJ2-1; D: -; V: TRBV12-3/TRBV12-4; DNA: TGTGCCAGCAGTTTGGTCAAGAATGAGCAGTTCTTC; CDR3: CASSLVKNEQFF
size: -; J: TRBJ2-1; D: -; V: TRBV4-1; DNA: TGCGCCAGCAGCCAAGATGGAGGGGGCTCCAATGAGCAGTTCTTC; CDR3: CASSQDGGGSNEQFF
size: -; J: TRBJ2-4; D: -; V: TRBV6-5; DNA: TGTGCCAGCAGTTATTGGGGTAATGGCAAAAACATTCAGTACTTC; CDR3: CASSYWGNGKNIQYF
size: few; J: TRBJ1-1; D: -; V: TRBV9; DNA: TGTGCCAGCAGCGTAGGTGGGGAGTCAAACACTGAAGCTTTCTTT; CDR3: CASSVGGESNTEAFF
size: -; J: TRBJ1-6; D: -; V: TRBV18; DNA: TGTGCCAGCTCACAGGGGCAGGGTAATAGTTCACCCCTCCACTTT; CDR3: CASSQGQGNSSPLHF
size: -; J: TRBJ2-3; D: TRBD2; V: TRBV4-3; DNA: TGCGCCAGCAGCCAGGCTACCGGGACTAACACAGATACGCAGTATTTT; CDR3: CASSQATGTNTDTQYF
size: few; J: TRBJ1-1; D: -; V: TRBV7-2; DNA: TGTGCCAGCAGCCCAACTATGGGGGGGAACACTGAAGCTTTCTTT; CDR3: CASSPTMGGNTEAFF
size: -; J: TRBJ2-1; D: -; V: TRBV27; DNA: TGTGCCAGCAGTCCCCAGCGCGGCAACTCCTACAATGAGCAGTTCTTC; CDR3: CASSPQRGNSYNEQFF
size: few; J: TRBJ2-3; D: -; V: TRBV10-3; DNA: TGTGCCATCGAGGCGGAACTCACAGATACGCAGTATTTT; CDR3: CAIEAELTDTQYF
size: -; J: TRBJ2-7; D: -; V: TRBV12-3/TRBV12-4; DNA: TGTGCCAGCAGCATACCAACCTACGAGCAGTACTTC; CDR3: CASSIPTYEQYF
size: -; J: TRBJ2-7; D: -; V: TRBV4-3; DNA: TGCGCCAGCAGCCAAGATGAAGGGAGCTCCTACGAGCAGTACTTC; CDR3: CASSQDEGSSYEQYF
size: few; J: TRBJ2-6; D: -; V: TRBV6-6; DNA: TGTGCCACCGGGTCTGGGGCCAACGTCCTGACTTTC; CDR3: CATGSGANVLTF
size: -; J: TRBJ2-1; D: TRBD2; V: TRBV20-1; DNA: TGCAGTGCCCTTGGACTAGCCAGCTACAATGAGCAGTTCTTC; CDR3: CSALGLASYNEQFF